This entry features one T cell receptor beta chain sequence. Its target is unknown. The data belong to a study of T cell responses to AZD1222 COVID-19 vaccine. Generated by immunoSEQ multiplex PCR, the TCRdb table keeps only in-frame clones and is missing some. The sample lists about 150,000 clones; roughly 90% were seen once. Points from the study as a whole: White British people made up most donors, females outnumbered males, and clonal diversity was possibly underestimated. Two AZD1222 doses significantly raised spike-specific TCR breadth and depth over controls. Repertoire samples came only from after the peak T cell response. Unmutated variant regions are reportedly targeted by nearly half of spike-specific TCRs.

The CDR3 contains 15 residues. V gave up 4 bases and J gave up 0 bases, with 11 bases separating them. CDR1 is SGHRS and CDR2 is YFSETQ in the germline V gene. The TCR sequence derives from an adult in good health. This material consisted of peripheral blood, taken on day 0 of AZD1222 vaccination. The chain uses TRBV5-1 and TRBJ1-3, with a weak D call TRBD1 (5 bases). The CDR3, as DNA: TGCGCCAGCAGCCTGGGACGGAACTCTGGAAACACCATATATTTT. Translation gives CASSLGRNSGNTIYF.